What follows is one T cell receptor (beta chain) and its context. V lost 7 bases and J 2 bases, leaving 14 bases between the germline ends. The CDR3 sequence is 14 residues long. The germline V gene has CDR1 SGHAT and CDR2 FQNNGV. The sample belongs to a study of blood T cell repertoires in COVID-19. Background on the study: Sources were T cells, B-cell-depleted T cells, or PBMCs; the material itself was cDNA or gDNA.

Study processing details: For nucleated cells, counts were estimated from reference gene primer amplification. The table came from immunoSEQ multiplex PCR; TCRdb's copy has only in-frame clones and leaves some out. V and J calls and clone size are given by that table; D and trimming were obtained from the DNA. Among over 200,000 clones listed, 70% to 90% were seen once. The chain couples TRBV11-2 to TRBJ1-2; no definite D call. The TCR was taken from a human donor in a cohort sampled during active COVID-19. What was sequenced was peripheral blood. The CDR3 DNA follows: TGTGCCAGCACCCGACTCACTACGAACTATGGCTACACCTTC. This translates into CASTRLTTNYGYTF. Full variable domain (rest looked up from reference TRBV11-2 and TRBJ1-2): EAGVAQSPRYKIIEKRQSVAFWCNPISGHATLYWYQQILGQGPKLLIQFQNNGVVDDSQLPKDRFSAERLKGVDSTLKIQPAKLEDSAVYLCASTRLTTNYGYTFGSGTRLTVV.